What follows are 15 T cell receptor beta chains derived from one specimen sequenced in a study of low-dose radiotherapy and immunotherapy resistance in tumors. TCR amplification involved about 21 PCR cycles with a constant-region primer and V-primer adapter. TCRdb re-called the reads with MiXCR, one entry per CDR3 protein. This sample has roughly 50,000 distinct CDR3 sequences, with roughly 31% found just once. Time point indicated: after trial treatment. Treatment given: LDRT plus nivolumab, ipilimumab, low-dose cyclophosphamide and aspirin (RACIN trial). The source was PBMCs, collected after low-dose radiotherapy plus immunotherapy. These receptors were collected from a male donor with rectosigmoid adenocarcinoma.

The chain is built from TRBV28 and TRBJ2-5; tentative D call: TRBD1 (5 bases). The CDR3 is made up of 13 amino acids. V was trimmed by 6 bases and J by 4 bases, leaving 12 bases between them. CDR1 MDHEN and CDR2 SYDVKM come from the germline V gene. In DNA form, the CDR3 reads TGTGCCAGCAGGACGACAGTCCCAGAGACCCAGTACTTC. Translated: CASRTTVPETQYF.

The gene calls are TRBV5-6 and TRBJ2-1; D is unresolved. Germline V CDR1 and CDR2: SGHDT, YYEEEE. The CDR3 has 17 amino acids. Trimming shortened V by 1 base and J by 0 bases, and 14 bases separated the two germline ends. The CDR3: CASSLSVSLSSYNEQFF. CDR3 nucleotide sequence: TGTGCCAGCAGCTTGTCTGTCAGTCTAAGCTCCTACAATGAGCAGTTCTTC. Using reference TRBV5-6 and TRBJ2-1 for the parts outside the CDR3, the full variable domain is DAGVTQSPTHLIKTRGQQVTLRCSPKSGHDTVSWYQQALGQGPQFIFQYYEEEERQRGNFPDRFSGHQFPNYSSELNVNALLLGDSALYLCASSLSVSLSSYNEQFFGPGTRLTVL.

This clonotype was seen ten or more times. V and J are TRBV5-1 and TRBJ1-1; D remains ambiguous. Germline CDR1 and CDR2: SGHRS and YFSETQ. This CDR3 region has 16 residues. V dropped 0 bases and J dropped 0 bases, with 12 bases sitting between them. As DNA, the CDR3 is TGCGCCAGCAGCTTGGCCGGCATGAGCCTGAACACTGAAGCTTTCTTT. Residues: CASSLAGMSLNTEAFF.

The CDR3 DNA reads TGCGCCAGCAGCTTGGCCTCCAGCGGGGCGACCTACGAGCAGTACTTC. Encoded protein: CASSLASSGATYEQYF. The V and J genes are TRBV5-1 and TRBJ2-7; 7 nucleotides align to TRBD2. Germline CDR1 reads SGHRS; CDR2 reads YFSETQ. This CDR3 contains 16 residues. With V trimmed by 0 bases and J by 2 bases, 8 bases remained unmatched.

As regards this clonotype: A far larger clone is off by one base, so a read error is likely. J is TRBJ2-5 and V is TRBV18, with 7 bases identical to TRBD2. The CDR3 totals 15 residues. Germline CDR1 reads KGHSH; CDR2 reads LQKENI. J was trimmed by 11 bases and V by 3 bases; bases with no gene match: 15. For the CDR3, the DNA is TGTGCCAGCTCACCGTCTGAGACTAGCATGAATGAGCAGTACTTC. Its translation: CASSPSETSMNEQYF.

The rearrangement joins TRBV6-1 to TRBJ2-4; no clear D gene. The CDR3 extends over 15 amino acids. Trimming took off 4 bases at V and 0 bases at J, with 10 bases between the two ends. CDR1 is MNHNS, CDR2 SASEGT, per germline. DNA for the CDR3: TGTGCCAGCAGTGGCGAGAGACTAGCCAAAAACATTCAGTACTTC. Its translation: CASSGERLAKNIQYF.

The V call is TRBV7-6, the J call TRBJ1-4; 10 bases agree with TRBD1. Germline trimming cut 4 bases from V and 1 base from J; bases unmatched to any gene: 6. The germline V gene encodes CDR1 SGHVS and CDR2 FNYEAQ. The CDR3 consists of 17 residues. CDR3 DNA: TGTGCCAGCAGCTCGACAGGGGGCGAACGAACTAATGAAAAACTGTTTTTT. It specifies CASSSTGGERTNEKLFF.

This clonotype was counted many times. V and J are TRBV7-6 and TRBJ2-5, with D tentatively TRBD1 (5 bases). The CDR3 consists of 15 residues. Trimming took 5 bases from V and 3 from J, leaving 16 bases between them. Germline-derived CDR1 and CDR2 are SGHVS and FNYEAQ. The CDR3 DNA is TGTGCCAGCAGCCTCGCTGGGGCGGAAGAAGAGACCCAGTACTTC. This codes for CASSLAGAEEETQYF. The full variable domain, in which reference TRBV7-6 and TRBJ2-5 provide the parts outside the CDR3, is GAGVSQSPRYKVTKRGQDVALRCDPISGHVSLYWYRQALGQGPEFLTYFNYEAQQDKSGLPNDRFSAERPEGSISTLTIQRTEQRDSAMYRCASSLAGAEEETQYFGPGTRLLVL.

This clonotype was picked up a small number of times. V and J are TRBV12-3 or TRBV12-4 and TRBJ2-7, with D possibly being TRBD1 (5 bases). V gave up 1 base and J gave up 4 bases, with 14 bases separating them. CDR3 size: 15 residues. The CDR3 spells CASSLGSGYSYEQYF. CDR3 coding DNA: TGTGCCAGCAGTTTAGGGTCAGGGTACTCGTACGAGCAGTACTTC.

As concerns this clonotype: A read error likely explains this, since a far larger clone differs by one base. This chain links TRBV27 with TRBJ2-5; 8 nucleotides agree with TRBD2. From germline, CDR1 is MNHEY and CDR2 SMNVEV (reference sequence). The junction had 20 bases not matched to a gene; V was cut back by 5 bases and J by 12 bases. The CDR3 contains 16 residues. CDR3 protein: CASSPSPSGSSYEKYF. The CDR3 DNA reads TGTGCCAGCAGTCCTAGCCCTAGCGGGTCCTCCTACGAGAAGTACTTC.

This clonotype has at least ten counts. The chain recombines TRBV4-3 with TRBJ1-6; 10 positions agree with TRBD1. The CDR3 spans 15 residues. Germline V lookup: CDR1 LGHNA, CDR2 YSLEER. J was trimmed by 9 bases and V by 2 bases; bases with no gene match: 4. CDR3 sequence reads: CASSQTGQGISPLHF. DNA of the CDR3: TGCGCCAGCAGCCAAACGGGACAGGGGATTTCACCCCTCCACTTT.

This clonotype was seen many times. The rearrangement joins TRBV7-2 to TRBJ1-5; 8 positions agree with TRBD1. CDR3 length: 13 amino acids. Looked up from germline, CDR1 is SGHTA and CDR2 is FQGNSA. J lost 6 bases, V lost 6 bases, and 4 bases had no gene match. The DNA of the CDR3 is TGTGCCAGCAGTTCTACAGGGGGTCAGCCCCAGCATTTT. Its translation: CASSSTGGQPQHF.

This clonotype was seen repeatedly, ten times or more. The rearrangement links TRBV27 to TRBJ2-7; the D gene is possibly TRBD1 (5 bases). The germline V gene has CDR1 MNHEY and CDR2 SMNVEV (reference sequence). With 6 bases removed from V and 1 base from J, the gap between germline ends came to 7 bases. CDR3 length equals 12 residues. Here the CDR3 reads CASRAGSYEQYF. CDR3 nucleotide sequence: TGTGCCAGCAGAGCAGGGTCCTACGAGCAGTACTTC.

With regard to this clonotype: In this CDR3 the conserved last residue, phenylalanine or tryptophan, is missing, so a read error is likely. For the CDR3, the DNA is TGTGCCAGCAGGCTAGCGGGAGGGCCCTACGAGCAGTACTAC. It codes for CASRLAGGPYEQYY. This chain uses TRBV6-1 with TRBJ2-7, with TRBD2 matching over 12 bases. J gave up 2 bases and V 6 bases, and 2 bases lay outside the gene matches. CDR1 is MNHNS and CDR2 is SASEGT in the germline V gene. The CDR3 length is 14 residues.

This clonotype was found many times. The gene calls are TRBV7-2 and TRBJ2-5; a possible D gene is TRBD2 (6 bases). CDR3 length equals 16 residues. Trimming pared 3 bases from V and 4 bases from J, leaving 18 bases between. Germline V gives CDR1 SGHTA, CDR2 FQGNSA. The chain's CDR3 is CASSFGRSASAETQYF. CDR3 DNA sequence: TGTGCCAGCAGCTTTGGGAGGAGCGCCTCTGCAGAGACCCAGTACTTC.